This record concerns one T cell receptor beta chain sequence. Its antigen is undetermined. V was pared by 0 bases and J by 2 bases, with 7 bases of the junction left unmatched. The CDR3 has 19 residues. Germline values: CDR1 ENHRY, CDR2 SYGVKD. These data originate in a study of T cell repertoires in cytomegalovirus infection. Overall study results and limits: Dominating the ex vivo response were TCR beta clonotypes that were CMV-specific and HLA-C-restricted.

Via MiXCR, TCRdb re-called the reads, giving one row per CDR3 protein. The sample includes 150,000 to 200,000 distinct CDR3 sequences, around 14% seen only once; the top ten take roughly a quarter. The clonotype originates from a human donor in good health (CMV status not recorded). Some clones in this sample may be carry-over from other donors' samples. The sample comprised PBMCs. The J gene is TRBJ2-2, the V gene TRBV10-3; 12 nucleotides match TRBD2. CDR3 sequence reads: CAISESWRTSGANTGELFF. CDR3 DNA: TGTGCCATCAGTGAGTCGTGGAGGACTAGCGGGGCTAACACCGGGGAGCTGTTTTTT.